This T cell receptor beta chain was captured by sequencing in a study of T cell responses to AZD1222 COVID-19 vaccine. Repertoires were generated with immunoSEQ multiplex PCR, while TCRdb's copy carries only in-frame clones and drops some. The data show 160,000 or so clones, approximately 94% seen once. This CDR3 is 16 amino acids long. The V gene's germline CDR1 is SGHAT and CDR2 FQNNGV. Losses at the gene ends were 1 base for V and 4 bases for J; bases not matched to a gene: 7. The receptor comes from an adult who received the AZD1222 COVID-19 vaccine. The chain joins TRBV11-2 to TRBJ1-2; 9 nucleotides match TRBD1. The sample here was peripheral blood, taken 28 days after the second AZD1222 dose. This chain's CDR3 is CASSLAPGQGIYGYTF. In DNA, the CDR3 is TGTGCCAGCAGCTTAGCCCCGGGACAGGGCATCTATGGCTACACCTTC.